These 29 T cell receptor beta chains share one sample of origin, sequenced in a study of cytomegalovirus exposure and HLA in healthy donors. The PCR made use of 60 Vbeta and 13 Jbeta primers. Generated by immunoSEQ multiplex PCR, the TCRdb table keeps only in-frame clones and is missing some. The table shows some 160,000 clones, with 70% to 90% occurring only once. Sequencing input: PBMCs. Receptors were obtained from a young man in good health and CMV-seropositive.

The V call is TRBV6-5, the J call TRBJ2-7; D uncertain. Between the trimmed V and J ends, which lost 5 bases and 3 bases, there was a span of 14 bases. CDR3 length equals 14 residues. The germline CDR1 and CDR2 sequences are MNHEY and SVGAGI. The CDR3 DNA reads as TGTGCCAGCAGTGAACGGTTAGAGAGCTACGAGCAGTACTTC. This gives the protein CASSERLESYEQYF.

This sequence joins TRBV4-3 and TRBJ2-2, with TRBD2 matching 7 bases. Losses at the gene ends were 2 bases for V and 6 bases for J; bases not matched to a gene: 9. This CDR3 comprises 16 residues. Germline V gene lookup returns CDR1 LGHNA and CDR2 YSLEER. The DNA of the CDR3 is TGCGCCAGCAGCCAAACCTGGGGGAGGGCATCCGGGGAGCTGTTTTTT. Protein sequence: CASSQTWGRASGELFF.

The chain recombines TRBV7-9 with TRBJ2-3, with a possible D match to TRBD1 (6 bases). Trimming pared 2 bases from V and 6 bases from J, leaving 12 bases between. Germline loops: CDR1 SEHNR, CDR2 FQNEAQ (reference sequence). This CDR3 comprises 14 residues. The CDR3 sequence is CASSLKGRGDTQYF. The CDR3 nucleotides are TGTGCCAGCAGCTTAAAGGGAAGGGGGGATACGCAGTATTTT.

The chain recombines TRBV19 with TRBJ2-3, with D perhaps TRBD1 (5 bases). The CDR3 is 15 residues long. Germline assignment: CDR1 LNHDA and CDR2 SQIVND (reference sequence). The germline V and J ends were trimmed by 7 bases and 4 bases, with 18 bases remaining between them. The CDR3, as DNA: TGTGCCAGTACCCGCGGAAAGGGGCAGTCAGATACGCAGTATTTT. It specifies CASTRGKGQSDTQYF. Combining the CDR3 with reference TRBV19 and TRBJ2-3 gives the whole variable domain DGGITQSPKYLFRKEGQNVTLSCEQNLNHDAMYWYRQDPGQGLRLIYYSQIVNDFQKGDIAEGYSVSREKKESFPLTVTSAQKNPTAFYLCASTRGKGQSDTQYFGPGTRLTVL.

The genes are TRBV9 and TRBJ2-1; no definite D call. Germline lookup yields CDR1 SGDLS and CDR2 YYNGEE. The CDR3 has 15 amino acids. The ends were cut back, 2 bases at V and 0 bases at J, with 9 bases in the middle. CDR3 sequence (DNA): TGTGCCAGCAGCGTCGAGGTAAGCTCCTACAATGAGCAGTTCTTC. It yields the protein CASSVEVSSYNEQFF.

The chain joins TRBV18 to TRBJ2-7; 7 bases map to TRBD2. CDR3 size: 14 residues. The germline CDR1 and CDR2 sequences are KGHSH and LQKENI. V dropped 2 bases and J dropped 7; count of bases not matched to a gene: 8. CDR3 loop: CASSPWGEAGEQYV. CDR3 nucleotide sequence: TGTGCCAGCTCACCATGGGGGGAAGCGGGGGAGCAGTACGTC.

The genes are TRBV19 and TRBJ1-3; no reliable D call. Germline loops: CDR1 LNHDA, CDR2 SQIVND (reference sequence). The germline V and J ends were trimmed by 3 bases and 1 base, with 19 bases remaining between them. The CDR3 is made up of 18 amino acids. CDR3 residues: CASSIGGLGWSSGNTIYF. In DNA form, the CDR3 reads TGTGCCAGTAGTATTGGAGGCTTGGGCTGGTCTTCTGGAAACACCATATATTTT.

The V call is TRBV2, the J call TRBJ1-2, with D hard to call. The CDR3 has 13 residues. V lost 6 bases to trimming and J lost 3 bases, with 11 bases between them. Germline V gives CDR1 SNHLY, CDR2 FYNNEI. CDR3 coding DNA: TGTGCCAGCAGCTCCCAGACTCACTATGGCTACACCTTC. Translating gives CASSSQTHYGYTF.

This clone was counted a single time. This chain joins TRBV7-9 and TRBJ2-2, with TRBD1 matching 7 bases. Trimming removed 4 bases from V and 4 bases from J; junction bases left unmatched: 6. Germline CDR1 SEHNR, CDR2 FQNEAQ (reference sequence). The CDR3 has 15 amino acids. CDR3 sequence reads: CASSSGTDITGELFF. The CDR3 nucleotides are TGTGCCAGCAGCTCCGGGACAGATATCACCGGGGAGCTGTTTTTT.

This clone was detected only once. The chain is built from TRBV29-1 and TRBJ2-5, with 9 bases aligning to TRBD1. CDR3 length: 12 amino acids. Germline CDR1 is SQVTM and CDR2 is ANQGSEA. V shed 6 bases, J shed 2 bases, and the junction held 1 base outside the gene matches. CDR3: CSVGQGQETQYF. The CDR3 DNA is TGCAGCGTGGGACAGGGACAAGAGACCCAGTACTTC.

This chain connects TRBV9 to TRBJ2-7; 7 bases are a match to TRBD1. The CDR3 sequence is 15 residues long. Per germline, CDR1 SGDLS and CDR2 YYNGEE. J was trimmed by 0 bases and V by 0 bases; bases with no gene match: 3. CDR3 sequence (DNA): TGTGCCAGCAGCGTAGCGGGACAGAGCTCCTACGAGCAGTACTTC. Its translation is CASSVAGQSSYEQYF.

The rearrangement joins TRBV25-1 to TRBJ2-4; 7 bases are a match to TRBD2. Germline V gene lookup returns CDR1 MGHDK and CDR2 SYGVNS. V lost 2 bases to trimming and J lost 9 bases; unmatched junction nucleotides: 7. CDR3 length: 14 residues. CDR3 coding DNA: TGTGCCAGCAGTGAACTTGGCGGCGGGGGCATTCAGTACTTC. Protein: CASSELGGGGIQYF.

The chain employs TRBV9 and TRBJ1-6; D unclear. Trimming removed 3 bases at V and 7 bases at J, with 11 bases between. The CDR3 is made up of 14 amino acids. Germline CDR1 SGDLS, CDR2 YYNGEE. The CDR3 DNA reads TGTGCCAGCAGCGGTTCAGTGGAGAATTCACCCCTCCACTTT. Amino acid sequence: CASSGSVENSPLHF.

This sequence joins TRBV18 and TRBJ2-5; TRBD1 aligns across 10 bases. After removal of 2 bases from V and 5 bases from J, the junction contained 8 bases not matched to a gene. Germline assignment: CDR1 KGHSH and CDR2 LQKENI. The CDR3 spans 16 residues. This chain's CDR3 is CASSPGQGVFLETQYF. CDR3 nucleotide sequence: TGTGCCAGCTCACCAGGACAGGGGGTTTTTCTTGAGACCCAGTACTTC.

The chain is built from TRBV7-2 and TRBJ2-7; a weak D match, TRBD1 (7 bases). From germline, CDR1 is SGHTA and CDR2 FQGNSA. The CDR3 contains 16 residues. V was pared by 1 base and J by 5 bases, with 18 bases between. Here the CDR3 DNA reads TGTGCCAGCAGCTTAGGGGCCGGAGGGGGCCAGGACGAGCAGTACTTC. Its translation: CASSLGAGGGQDEQYF.

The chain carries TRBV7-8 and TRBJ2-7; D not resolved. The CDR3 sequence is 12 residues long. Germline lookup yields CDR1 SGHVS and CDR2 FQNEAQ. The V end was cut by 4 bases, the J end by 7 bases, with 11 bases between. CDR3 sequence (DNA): TGTGCCAGCAGCTCACTTACCGTTGAGCAGTACTTC. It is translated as CASSSLTVEQYF.

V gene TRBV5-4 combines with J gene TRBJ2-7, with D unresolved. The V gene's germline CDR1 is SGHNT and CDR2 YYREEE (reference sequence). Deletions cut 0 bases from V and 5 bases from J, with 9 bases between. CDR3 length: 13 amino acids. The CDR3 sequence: CASSLGVGHEQYV. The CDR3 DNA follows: TGTGCCAGCAGCTTGGGGGTTGGGCACGAGCAGTACGTC.

The CDR3 DNA reads as TGCGCCAGCAGCCAAGGTCTGGGAGCGGGAGGGATAGAGCAGTTCTTC. Its translation is CASSQGLGAGGIEQFF. The chain uses TRBV4-1 and TRBJ2-1, with 10 bases that match TRBD2. Germline V lookup: CDR1 MGHRA, CDR2 YSYEKL. After removal of 1 base from V and 10 bases from J, the junction contained 10 bases not matched to a gene. The CDR3 consists of 16 residues.

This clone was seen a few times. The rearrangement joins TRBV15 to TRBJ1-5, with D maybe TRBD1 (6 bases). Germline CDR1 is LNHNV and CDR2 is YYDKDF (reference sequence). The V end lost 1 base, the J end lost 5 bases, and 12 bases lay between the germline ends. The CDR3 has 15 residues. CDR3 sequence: CATSRGGQGDQPQHF. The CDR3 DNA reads TGTGCCACCAGCAGAGGGGGGCAGGGAGATCAGCCCCAGCATTTT.

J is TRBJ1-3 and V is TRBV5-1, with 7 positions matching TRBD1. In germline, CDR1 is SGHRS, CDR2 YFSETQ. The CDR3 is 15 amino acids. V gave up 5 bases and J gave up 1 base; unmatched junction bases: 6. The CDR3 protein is CASSLGQASGNTIYF. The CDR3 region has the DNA TGCGCCAGCAGTCTTGGACAGGCTTCTGGAAACACCATATATTTT.

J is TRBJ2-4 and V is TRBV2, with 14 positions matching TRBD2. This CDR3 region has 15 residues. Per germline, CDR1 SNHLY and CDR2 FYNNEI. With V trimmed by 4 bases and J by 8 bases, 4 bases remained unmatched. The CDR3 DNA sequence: TGTGCCAGCAGTGTATGGGGACTAGCGGGAGACATTCAGTACTTC. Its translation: CASSVWGLAGDIQYF.

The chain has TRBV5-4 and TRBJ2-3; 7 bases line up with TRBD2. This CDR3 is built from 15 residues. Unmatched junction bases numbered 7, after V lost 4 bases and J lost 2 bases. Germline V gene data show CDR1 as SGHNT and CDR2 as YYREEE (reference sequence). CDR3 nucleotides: TGTGCCAGCAGCACGGGACTAACTTACACAGATACGCAGTATTTT. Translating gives CASSTGLTYTDTQYF.

In DNA form, the CDR3 reads TGTGCCACCAGCAGAGAACTAGTCGGCGAGCAGTTCTTC. It encodes CATSRELVGEQFF. The chain recombines TRBV15 with TRBJ2-1, with D possibly being TRBD2 (5 bases). Germline V CDR1 and CDR2: LNHNV, YYDKDF (reference sequence). V lost 0 bases to trimming and J lost 10 bases, with 10 bases between them. This CDR3 spans 13 amino acids.

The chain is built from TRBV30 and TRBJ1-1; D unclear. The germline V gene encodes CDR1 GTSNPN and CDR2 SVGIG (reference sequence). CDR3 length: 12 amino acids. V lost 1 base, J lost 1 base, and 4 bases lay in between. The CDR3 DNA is TGTGCCTGGAGTGGAGGGAACACTGAAGCTTTCTTT. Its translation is CAWSGGNTEAFF.

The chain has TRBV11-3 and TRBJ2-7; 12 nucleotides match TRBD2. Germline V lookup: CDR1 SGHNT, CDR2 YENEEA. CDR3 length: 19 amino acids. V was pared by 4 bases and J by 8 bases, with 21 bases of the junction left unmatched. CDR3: CASSSGLAGRGLGNTKQYF. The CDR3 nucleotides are TGTGCCAGCAGCTCCGGACTAGCGGGAAGGGGACTGGGAAATACGAAGCAGTACTTC.

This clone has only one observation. DNA for the CDR3: TGTGCCAGCAGCTTGGGGGGCTCGACAGGGCAGGTTCAGCCCCAGCATTTT. It translates to CASSLGGSTGQVQPQHF. This rearrangement joins TRBV5-6 to TRBJ1-5, with 7 positions matching TRBD1. V lost 0 bases and J lost 6; bases outside the gene matches: 12. The CDR3 covers 17 residues. CDR1 SGHDT and CDR2 YYEEEE come from the germline V gene.

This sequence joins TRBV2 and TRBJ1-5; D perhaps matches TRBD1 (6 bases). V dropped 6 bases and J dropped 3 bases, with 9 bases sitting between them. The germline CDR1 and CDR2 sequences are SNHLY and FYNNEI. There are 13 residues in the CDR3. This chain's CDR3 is CASSRTDNQPQHF. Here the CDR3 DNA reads TGTGCCAGCAGCCGGACAGACAATCAGCCCCAGCATTTT.

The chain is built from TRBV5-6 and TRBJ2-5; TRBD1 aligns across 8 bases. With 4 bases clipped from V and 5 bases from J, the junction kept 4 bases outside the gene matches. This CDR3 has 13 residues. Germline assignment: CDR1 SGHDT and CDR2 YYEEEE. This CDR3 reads CASSLTGGETQYF. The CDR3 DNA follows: TGTGCCAGCAGCCTTACAGGGGGGGAGACCCAGTACTTC. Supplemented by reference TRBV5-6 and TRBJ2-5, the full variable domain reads DAGVTQSPTHLIKTRGQQVTLRCSPKSGHDTVSWYQQALGQGPQFIFQYYEEEERQRGNFPDRFSGHQFPNYSSELNVNALLLGDSALYLCASSLTGGETQYFGPGTRLLVL.

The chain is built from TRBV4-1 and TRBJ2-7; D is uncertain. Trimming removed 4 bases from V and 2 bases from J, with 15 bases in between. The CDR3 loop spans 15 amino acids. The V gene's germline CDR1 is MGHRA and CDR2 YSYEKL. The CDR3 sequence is CASSLGLGGTYEQYV. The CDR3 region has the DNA TGCGCCAGCAGCCTTGGATTAGGCGGAACCTACGAGCAGTACGTC.